A single sample is the source of the 13 T cell receptor beta chains below, sequenced in a study of PD-1 blockade in classical Hodgkin lymphoma. Time point of the sample: newly diagnosed, previously untreated cHL patient sample. Starting with thawed PBMCs, CD4+ T cells were purified by magnetic negative selection. Sequencing used immunoSEQ multiplex PCR; TCRdb keeps in-frame clones, though not all of them. The repertoire includes some 35,000 clones, around 88% of them detected once, and under 0.25% sits in the top ten. Sequencing input: CD4+ T cells from blood. These receptors all stem from a human donor with classical Hodgkin lymphoma.

The chain recombines TRBV2 with TRBJ2-5; no firm D call. The CDR3 is made up of 15 amino acids. V was pared by 2 bases and J by 1 base, with 11 bases between. Germline CDR1 reads SNHLY; CDR2 reads FYNNEI. As DNA, the CDR3 is TGTGCCAGCAGTGAAAATGGCCAGCCCCAAGAGACCCAGTACTTC. It is translated as CASSENGQPQETQYF.

The chain recombines TRBV18 with TRBJ2-2, with no clear D. V was trimmed by 3 bases and J by 1 base, leaving 21 bases between them. There are 19 residues in the CDR3. The germline CDR1 and CDR2 sequences are KGHSH and LQKENI. DNA of the CDR3: TGTGCCAGCTCACCTCCCCGTTTGAGCGCGCGAGAGAACACCGGGGAGCTGTTTTTT. This translates into CASSPPRLSARENTGELFF.

V gene TRBV7-2 combines with J gene TRBJ2-2; D is perhaps TRBD2 (6 bases). V was pared by 5 bases and J by 8 bases, with 15 bases between. The CDR3 extends over 14 amino acids. Looked up from germline, CDR1 is SGHTA and CDR2 is FQGNSA. CDR3 in amino acids: CASSPNFRGGELFF. The CDR3 DNA is TGTGCCAGCAGCCCCAACTTTCGGGGGGGGGAGCTGTTTTTT. Using reference TRBV7-2 and TRBJ2-2 for the parts outside the CDR3, the full variable domain is GAGVSQSPSNKVTEKGKDVELRCDPISGHTALYWYRQSLGQGLEFLIYFQGNSAPDKSGLPSDRFSAERTGGSVSTLTIQRTQQEDSAVYLCASSPNFRGGELFFGEGSRLTVL.

This clone was seen once. The V call is TRBV7-2, the J call TRBJ2-3; 7 nucleotides match TRBD2. V gave up 5 bases and J gave up 4 bases; unmatched junction bases: 0. The CDR3 runs 12 residues. Germline V gives CDR1 SGHTA, CDR2 FQGNSA. The CDR3 DNA follows: TGTGCCAGCAGCGGACTAGCAGATACGCAGTATTTT. It codes for CASSGLADTQYF.

The chain uses TRBV29-1 and TRBJ1-1, with TRBD1 as a possible D gene (6 bases). V shed 6 bases and J shed 3 bases, with 8 bases lying between them. The CDR3 extends over 11 amino acids. The germline gives CDR1 SQVTM, CDR2 ANQGSEA. This chain's CDR3 is CSVGQYTEAFF. The DNA for the CDR3 is TGCAGCGTAGGACAGTACACTGAAGCTTTCTTT.

The rearrangement joins TRBV28 to TRBJ1-2; D might be TRBD1 (5 bases). CDR1 is MDHEN, CDR2 SYDVKM, per germline. V was clipped by 4 bases and J by 11 bases, with 17 bases between them. The CDR3 contains 13 residues. The CDR3 loop is CASSSTRDRAYTF. Here the CDR3 DNA reads TGTGCCAGCAGTTCCACCAGGGATCGGGCTTACACCTTC.

The rearrangement joins TRBV7-2 to TRBJ2-7; TRBD2 agrees at 7 bases. Germline trimming cut 5 bases from V and 6 bases from J; bases unmatched to any gene: 7. Germline lookup yields CDR1 SGHTA and CDR2 FQGNSA. The CDR3 length is 13 residues. The CDR3 protein is CASSRGLVGEQYF. The CDR3, as DNA: TGTGCCAGCAGCCGAGGACTAGTAGGCGAGCAGTACTTC.

This chain uses TRBV28 with TRBJ2-1; D is unclear. The germline V gene has CDR1 MDHEN and CDR2 SYDVKM. The V end lost 4 bases, the J end lost 12 bases, and 10 bases lay between the germline ends. CDR3 size: 11 residues. This CDR3 reads CASSSTTPQFF. The CDR3 DNA sequence: TGTGCCAGCAGTTCAACGACCCCGCAGTTCTTC.

This rearrangement joins TRBV12-5 to TRBJ1-4, with D possibly matching TRBD1 (5 bases). Germline V gene data show CDR1 as LGHNT and CDR2 as FRNRAP. CDR3 length equals 16 residues. V shed 1 base and J shed 6 bases, with 15 bases lying between them. CDR3 sequence reads: CASGLARRGRDEKLFF. CDR3 sequence (DNA): TGTGCTAGTGGTTTGGCCAGGCGGGGACGGGATGAAAAACTGTTTTTT.

This rearrangement joins TRBV6-5 to TRBJ1-1; D uncertain. Germline V CDR1 and CDR2: MNHEY, SVGAGI. Trimming took off 1 base at V and 4 bases at J, with 10 bases between the two ends. The CDR3 covers 14 residues. CDR3 nucleotides: TGTGCCAGCAGTTACTACGGCGCGTCCACTGAAGCTTTCTTT. This translates into CASSYYGASTEAFF.

The chain couples TRBV9 to TRBJ1-1; tentative D call: TRBD1 (5 bases). The CDR3 covers 14 residues. V was pared by 0 bases and J by 5 bases, with 11 bases between. Germline CDR1 is SGDLS and CDR2 is YYNGEE. DNA of the CDR3: TGTGCCAGCAGCGTAGCGGGGGATGGGACTGAAGCTTTCTTT. Its protein product is CASSVAGDGTEAFF.

The rearrangement links TRBV7-8 to TRBJ1-6; D may be TRBD1 (5 bases). V was clipped by 0 bases and J by 5 bases, with 8 bases between them. This CDR3 spans 15 amino acids. Germline CDR1 is SGHVS and CDR2 is FQNEAQ. This CDR3 is CASSLAGTNNSPLHF. DNA for the CDR3: TGTGCCAGCAGCTTAGCCGGGACGAATAATTCACCCCTCCACTTT. Drawing the rest from reference TRBV7-8 and TRBJ1-6, the complete variable domain is GAGVSQSPRYKVAKRGQDVALRCDPISGHVSLFWYQQALGQGPEFLTYFQNEAQLDKSGLPSDRFFAERPEGSVSTLKIQRTQQEDSAVYLCASSLAGTNNSPLHFGNGTRLTVT.

The chain is built from TRBV20-1 and TRBJ1-1; D remains ambiguous. V gave up 0 bases and J gave up 8 bases, with 7 bases separating them. Germline V gene sequence: CDR1 DFQATT, CDR2 SNEGSKA (reference sequence). CDR3 size: 11 residues. CDR3 sequence: CSARDRQEAFF. The CDR3 DNA follows: TGCAGTGCTAGAGATCGGCAGGAAGCTTTCTTT.